This section outlines one T cell receptor beta chain sequence together with its context. Its matching antigen is unknown. This entry comes from a study of shared clonotypes between healthy human individuals. Study conclusions and caveats: Only a few donors were included, so the genetic and exposure-history diversity represented was limited. Non-shared clonotypes displayed generation probabilities falling below those of clonotypes present in all four donors.

Assay: immunoSEQ multiplex PCR; the TCRdb copy retains only in-frame clones and omits some. The sample yields about 2.3 million clones, about 90% seen once. The CD4+ fraction was divided into a CD45RA+ naive subset and a CD45RA-negative memory subset. CDR1 is LNHDA and CDR2 is SQIVND in the germline V gene (reference sequence). V lost 3 bases, J lost 6 bases, and 5 bases lay in between. This CDR3 is 12 amino acids long. Sample: naive CD4+ T cells from PBMCs. The subset here: CD45RA+ positively selected. The source of this sequence is a young man in good health. Some clones in this sample may be carry-over from other donors' samples. This sequence joins TRBV19 and TRBJ2-2; D remains unclear. This chain's CDR3 is CASSIQAGELFF. CDR3 in DNA: TGTGCCAGTAGTATCCAGGCCGGGGAGCTGTTTTTT.